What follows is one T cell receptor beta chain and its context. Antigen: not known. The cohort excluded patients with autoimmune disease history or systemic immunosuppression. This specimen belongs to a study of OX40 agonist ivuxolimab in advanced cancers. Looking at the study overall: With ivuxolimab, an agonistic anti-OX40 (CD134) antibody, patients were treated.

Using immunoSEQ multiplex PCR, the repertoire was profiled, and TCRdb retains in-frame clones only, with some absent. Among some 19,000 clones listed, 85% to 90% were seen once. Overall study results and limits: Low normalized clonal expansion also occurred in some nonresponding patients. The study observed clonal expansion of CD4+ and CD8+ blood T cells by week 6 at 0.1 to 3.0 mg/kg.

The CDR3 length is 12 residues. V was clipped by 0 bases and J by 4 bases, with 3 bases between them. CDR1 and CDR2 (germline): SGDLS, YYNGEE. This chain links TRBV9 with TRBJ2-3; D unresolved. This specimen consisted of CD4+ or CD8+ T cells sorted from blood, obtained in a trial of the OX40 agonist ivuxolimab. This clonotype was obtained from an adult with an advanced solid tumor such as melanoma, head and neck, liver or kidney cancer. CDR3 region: CASSVGADTQYF. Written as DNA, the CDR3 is TGTGCCAGCAGCGTAGGAGCAGATACGCAGTATTTT.